The next 11 T cell receptor beta chains were all read from a single sample in a study of blood T cell repertoires in COVID-19. Libraries were prepared by immunoSEQ multiplex PCR; TCRdb keeps only in-frame clonotypes and omits some of them. In the table there are fewer than 300,000 clones, approximately 85% of which are singletons. The sample taken for sequencing was peripheral blood. The receptors were gathered from a human donor in a cohort sampled during active COVID-19.

This chain connects TRBV11-2 to TRBJ2-1; TRBD2 matches 9 bases. The CDR3 extends over 17 amino acids. After removal of 2 bases from V and 0 bases from J, the junction contained 5 bases not matched to a gene. From germline, CDR1 is SGHAT and CDR2 FQNNGV. Here the CDR3 DNA reads TGTGCCAGCAGCTTATTAGCGGGAGCCTTCTCCTACAATGAGCAGTTCTTC. Translating gives CASSLLAGAFSYNEQFF.

This clone has only one observation. The chain couples TRBV3-1 (or the pseudogene TRBV3-2) to TRBJ2-5, with 8 bases lining up with TRBD1. The V gene's germline CDR1 is LGHDT and CDR2 YNNKEL (reference sequence). The junction had 3 bases not matched to a gene; V was cut back by 1 base and J by 5 bases. This CDR3 has 14 amino acids. The CDR3: CASSQGRGRETQYF. CDR3 DNA sequence: TGTGCCAGCAGCCAAGGCAGGGGGCGGGAGACCCAGTACTTC.

V is TRBV3-1 (or the pseudogene TRBV3-2) and J is TRBJ1-4, with a tentative D call TRBD1 (6 bases). The CDR3 has 15 residues. Deletions cut 0 bases from V and 8 bases from J, with 13 bases between. Germline loops: CDR1 LGHDT, CDR2 YNNKEL (reference sequence). In DNA, the CDR3 is TGTGCCAGCAGCCAAGATACTACAGGGCTAGAAAAACTGTTTTTT. It specifies CASSQDTTGLEKLFF.

As regards this clone: Sequence at one end of the junction differs from germline and may be a read error. The chain carries TRBV27 and TRBJ2-1; the match to TRBD1 covers 9 bases. The CDR3 consists of 16 residues. Germline V lookup: CDR1 MNHEY, CDR2 SMNVEV (reference sequence). DNA for the CDR3: TGTGCCAGCAGGTTCTCCACAGGGGGCTCCCACAATGAGCAGTTCTTC. Translating it yields CASRFSTGGSHNEQFF.

The V and J genes are TRBV4-1 and TRBJ2-5, with D tentatively TRBD2 (6 bases). Trimming pared 5 bases from V and 6 bases from J, leaving 19 bases between. The CDR3 is 15 residues long. The germline gives CDR1 MGHRA, CDR2 YSYEKL. Here the CDR3 reads CASSEGTPSWQTQYF. Here the CDR3 DNA reads TGCGCCAGCAGCGAAGGGACTCCCTCCTGGCAGACCCAGTACTTC.

V is TRBV5-4 and J is TRBJ1-5; a weak D match, TRBD1 (6 bases). The CDR3 consists of 13 residues. V was pared by 1 base and J by 8 bases, with 10 bases between. Germline CDR1 is SGHNT and CDR2 is YYREEE (reference sequence). The CDR3 nucleotides read TGTGCCAGCAGCTTGCAGGGGCAGGAGCCCCAGCATTTT. As protein: CASSLQGQEPQHF.

The V and J genes are TRBV19 and TRBJ2-1; 12 positions match TRBD2. Looked up from germline, CDR1 is LNHDA and CDR2 is SQIVND (reference sequence). This CDR3 spans 15 amino acids. The trim removed 7 bases at V and 7 bases at J, leaving 8 bases unmatched. The DNA for the CDR3 is TGTGCCAGTACTTCACTAGCGGGAGGACGGAATGAGCAGTTCTTC. It yields the protein CASTSLAGGRNEQFF.

Details on this clone: This CDR3 is also generated by other DNA sequences in the sample. The chain is built from TRBV5-1 and TRBJ2-7, with D perhaps TRBD2 (5 bases). V was trimmed by 0 bases and J by 2 bases, leaving 6 bases between them. CDR1 is SGHRS and CDR2 is YFSETQ in the germline V gene. The CDR3 is made up of 13 amino acids. The CDR3 protein is CASSLEGAYEQYF. The CDR3 coding sequence is TGCGCCAGCAGCTTGGAGGGAGCCTACGAGCAGTACTTC.

This clone was seen just once. This rearrangement joins TRBV5-1 to TRBJ2-1; TRBD2 is a possible D gene (6 bases). With 6 bases removed from V and 9 bases from J, the gap between germline ends came to 19 bases. Germline V lookup: CDR1 SGHRS, CDR2 YFSETQ. The CDR3 is 14 residues long. The CDR3 nucleotides read TGCGCCAGCAACGTGGCGCCCGGGGGAAGTGAGCAGTTCTTC. It encodes CASNVAPGGSEQFF.

The chain links TRBV28 to TRBJ2-3; possible D gene TRBD2, 6 bases. V was clipped by 11 bases and J by 2 bases, with 20 bases between them. Germline-derived CDR1 and CDR2 are MDHEN and SYDVKM. The length of the CDR3 is 15 residues. This chain's CDR3 is CASSSGGIHTDTQYF. The CDR3 DNA sequence: TGTGCCTCCAGCAGTGGCGGGATCCACACAGATACGCAGTATTTT.

The V gene is TRBV18, the J gene TRBJ2-1; TRBD1 might be the D (6 bases). Germline V gene lookup returns CDR1 KGHSH and CDR2 LQKENI. V was trimmed by 3 bases and J by 7 bases, leaving 16 bases between them. The CDR3 has 15 amino acids. In DNA form, the CDR3 reads TGTGCCAGCTCACCGGCACAGGGTCTGAGGAATGAGCAGTTCTTC. This gives the protein CASSPAQGLRNEQFF.